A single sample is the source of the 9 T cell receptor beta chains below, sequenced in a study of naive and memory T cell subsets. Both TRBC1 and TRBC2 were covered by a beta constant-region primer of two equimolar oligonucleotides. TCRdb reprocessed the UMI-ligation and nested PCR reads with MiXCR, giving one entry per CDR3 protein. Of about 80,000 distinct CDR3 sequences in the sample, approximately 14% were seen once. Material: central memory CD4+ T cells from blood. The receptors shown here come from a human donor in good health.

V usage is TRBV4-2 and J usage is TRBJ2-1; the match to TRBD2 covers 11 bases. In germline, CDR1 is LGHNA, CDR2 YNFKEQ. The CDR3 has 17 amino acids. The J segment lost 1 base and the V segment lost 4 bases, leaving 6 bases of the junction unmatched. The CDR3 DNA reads TGTGCCAGCAGCCGGCTAGCGGGAGGAAGGTCCTACAATGAGCAGTTCTTC. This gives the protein CASSRLAGGRSYNEQFF.

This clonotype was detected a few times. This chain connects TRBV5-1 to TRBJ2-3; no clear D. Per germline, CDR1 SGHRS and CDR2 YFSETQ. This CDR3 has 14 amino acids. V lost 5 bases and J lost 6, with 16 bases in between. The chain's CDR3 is CASREALPTDTQYF. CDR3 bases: TGCGCCAGCAGGGAAGCGCTGCCAACGGATACGCAGTATTTT.

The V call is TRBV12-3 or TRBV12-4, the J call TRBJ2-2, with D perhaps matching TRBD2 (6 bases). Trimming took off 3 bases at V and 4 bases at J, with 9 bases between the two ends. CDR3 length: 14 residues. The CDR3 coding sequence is TGTGCCAGCAGTTTGCGGGGTTTCACCGGGGAGCTGTTTTTT. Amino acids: CASSLRGFTGELFF.

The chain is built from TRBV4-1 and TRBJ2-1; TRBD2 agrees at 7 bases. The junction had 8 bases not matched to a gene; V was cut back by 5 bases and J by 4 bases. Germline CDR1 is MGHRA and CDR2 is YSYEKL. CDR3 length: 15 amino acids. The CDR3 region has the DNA TGCGCCAGCAGCTACCCAGCGGGAAATTACAATGAGCAGTTCTTC. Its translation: CASSYPAGNYNEQFF.

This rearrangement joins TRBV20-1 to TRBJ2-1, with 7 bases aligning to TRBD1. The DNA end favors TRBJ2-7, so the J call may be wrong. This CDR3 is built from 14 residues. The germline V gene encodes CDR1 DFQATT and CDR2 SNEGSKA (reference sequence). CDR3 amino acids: CSAAVGTADNEQYF. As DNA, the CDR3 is TGCAGTGCAGCAGTCGGGACAGCCGACAATGAGCAGTACTTC.

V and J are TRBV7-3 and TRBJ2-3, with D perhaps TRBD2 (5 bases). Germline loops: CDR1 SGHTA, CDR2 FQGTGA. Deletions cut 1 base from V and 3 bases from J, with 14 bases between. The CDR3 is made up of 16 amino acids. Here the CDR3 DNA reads TGTGCCAGCAGCTTAATGGTCAATAGGGAGACAGATACGCAGTATTTT. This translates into CASSLMVNRETDTQYF.

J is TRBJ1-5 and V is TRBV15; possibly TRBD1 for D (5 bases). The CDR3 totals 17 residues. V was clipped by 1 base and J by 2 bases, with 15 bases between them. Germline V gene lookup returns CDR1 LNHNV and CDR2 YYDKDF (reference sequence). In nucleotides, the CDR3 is TGTGCCACCAGCAGAGGATTGCCCACGGGGCGCAATCAGCCCCAGCATTTT. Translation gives CATSRGLPTGRNQPQHF.

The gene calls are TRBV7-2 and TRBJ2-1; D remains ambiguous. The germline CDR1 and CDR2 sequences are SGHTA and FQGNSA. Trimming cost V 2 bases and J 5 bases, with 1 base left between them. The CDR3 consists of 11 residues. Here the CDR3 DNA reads TGTGCCAGCAGCTTACACAATGAGCAGTTCTTC. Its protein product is CASSLHNEQFF.

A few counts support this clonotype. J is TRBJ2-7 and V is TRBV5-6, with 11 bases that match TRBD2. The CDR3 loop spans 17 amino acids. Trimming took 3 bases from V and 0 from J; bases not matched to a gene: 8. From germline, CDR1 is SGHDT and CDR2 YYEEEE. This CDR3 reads CASSSSVAGGPSYEQYF. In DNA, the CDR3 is TGTGCCAGCAGCTCCTCTGTAGCGGGAGGGCCCTCCTACGAGCAGTACTTC.